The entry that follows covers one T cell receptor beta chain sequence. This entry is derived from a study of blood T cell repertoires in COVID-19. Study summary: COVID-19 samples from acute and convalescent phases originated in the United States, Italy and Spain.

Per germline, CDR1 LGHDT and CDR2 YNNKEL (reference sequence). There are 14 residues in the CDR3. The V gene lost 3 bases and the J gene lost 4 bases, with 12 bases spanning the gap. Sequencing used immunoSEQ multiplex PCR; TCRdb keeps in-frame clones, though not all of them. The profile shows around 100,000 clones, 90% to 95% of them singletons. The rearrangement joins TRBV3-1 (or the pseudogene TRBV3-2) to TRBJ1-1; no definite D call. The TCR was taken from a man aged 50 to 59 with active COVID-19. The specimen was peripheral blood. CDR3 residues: CASSQSGSGTEAFF. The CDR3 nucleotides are TGTGCCAGCAGCCAGTCAGGTTCAGGCACTGAAGCTTTCTTT.